The sequence of this TCR beta chain was determined in a study of CD8 T cells in ankylosing spondylitis. Study-level points and caveats: Significant enrichment of disease-linked clones was reportedly seen in matched ankylosing spondylitis synovial fluid. CD8+ cells made up the disease-linked clones, which were relatively rare in peripheral blood.

The CDR3 has 16 residues. Germline CDR1 reads MNHNS; CDR2 reads SASEGT. V trimming: 6 bases; J trimming: 1 base; junction bases outside the gene matches: 8. On this clonotype itself: Antigen specificity is unknown.

MiXCR, run by TCRdb on the 5' RACE reads, gives a single entry per CDR3 protein. The sample includes 240,000 or so distinct CDR3 sequences, approximately 9% of them seen just once. This TCR came from a male donor with ankylosing spondylitis or in good health (not recorded which). The source material was blood, either unsorted or a sorted T cell fraction (not recorded which). This chain links TRBV6-1 with TRBJ2-1; 8 positions agree with TRBD2. The CDR3 is CASRPPGLGSYNEQFF. The CDR3 DNA reads TGTGCCAGCAGGCCCCCGGGACTAGGGTCCTACAATGAGCAGTTCTTC.